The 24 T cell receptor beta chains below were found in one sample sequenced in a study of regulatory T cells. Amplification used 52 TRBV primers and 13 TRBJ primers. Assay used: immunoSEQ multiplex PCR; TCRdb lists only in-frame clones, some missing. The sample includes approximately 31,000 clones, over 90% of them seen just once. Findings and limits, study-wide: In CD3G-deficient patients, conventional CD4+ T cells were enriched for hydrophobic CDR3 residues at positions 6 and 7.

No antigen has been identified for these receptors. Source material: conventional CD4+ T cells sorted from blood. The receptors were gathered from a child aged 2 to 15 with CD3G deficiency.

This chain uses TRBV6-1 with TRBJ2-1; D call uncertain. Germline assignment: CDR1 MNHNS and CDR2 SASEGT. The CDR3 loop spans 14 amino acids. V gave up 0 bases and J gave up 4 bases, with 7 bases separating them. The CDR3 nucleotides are TGTGCCAGCAGTGAAGCGCTTGGATACAATGAGCAGTTCTTC. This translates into CASSEALGYNEQFF.

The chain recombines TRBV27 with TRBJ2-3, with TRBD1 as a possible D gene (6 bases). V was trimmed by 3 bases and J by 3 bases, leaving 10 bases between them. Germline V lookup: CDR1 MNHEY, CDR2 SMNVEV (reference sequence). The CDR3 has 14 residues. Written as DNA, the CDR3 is TGTGCCAGCAGTTTGGGGGCCTTTACAGATACGCAGTATTTT. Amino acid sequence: CASSLGAFTDTQYF.

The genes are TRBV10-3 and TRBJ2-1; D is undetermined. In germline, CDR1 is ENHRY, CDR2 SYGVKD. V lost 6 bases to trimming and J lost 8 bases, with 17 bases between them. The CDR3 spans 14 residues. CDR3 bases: TGTGCCATCAGGGACCCAGCCCACGCCCATGAGCAGTTCTTC. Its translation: CAIRDPAHAHEQFF.

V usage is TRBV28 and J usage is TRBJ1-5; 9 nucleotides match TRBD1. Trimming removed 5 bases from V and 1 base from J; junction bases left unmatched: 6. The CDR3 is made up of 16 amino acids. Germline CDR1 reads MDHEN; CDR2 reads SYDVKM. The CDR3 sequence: CASSRQGGRSNQPQHF. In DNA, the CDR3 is TGTGCCAGCAGTAGACAGGGGGGAAGGAGCAATCAGCCCCAGCATTTT.

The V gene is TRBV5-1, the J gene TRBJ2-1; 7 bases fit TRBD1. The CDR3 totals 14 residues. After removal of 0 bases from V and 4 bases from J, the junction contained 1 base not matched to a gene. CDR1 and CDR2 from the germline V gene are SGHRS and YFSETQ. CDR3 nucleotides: TGCGCCAGCAGCTTGGGGGACAGTTACAATGAGCAGTTCTTC. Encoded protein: CASSLGDSYNEQFF. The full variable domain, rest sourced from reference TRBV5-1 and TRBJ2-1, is KAGVTQTPRYLIKTRGQQVTLSCSPISGHRSVSWYQQTPGQGLQFLFEYFSETQRNKGNFPGRFSGRQFSNSRSEMNVSTLELGDSALYLCASSLGDSYNEQFFGPGTRLTVL.

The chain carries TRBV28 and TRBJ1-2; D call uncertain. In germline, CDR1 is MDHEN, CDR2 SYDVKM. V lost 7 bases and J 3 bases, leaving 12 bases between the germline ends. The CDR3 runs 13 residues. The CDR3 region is CASNTRAYYGYTF. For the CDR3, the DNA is TGTGCCAGCAACACGAGGGCTTACTATGGCTACACCTTC.

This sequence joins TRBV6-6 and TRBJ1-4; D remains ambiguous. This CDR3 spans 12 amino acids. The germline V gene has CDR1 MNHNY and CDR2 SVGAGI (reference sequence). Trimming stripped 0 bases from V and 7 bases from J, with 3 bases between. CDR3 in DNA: TGTGCCAGCAGTTACTCGGGTGAAAAACTGTTTTTT. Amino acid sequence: CASSYSGEKLFF.

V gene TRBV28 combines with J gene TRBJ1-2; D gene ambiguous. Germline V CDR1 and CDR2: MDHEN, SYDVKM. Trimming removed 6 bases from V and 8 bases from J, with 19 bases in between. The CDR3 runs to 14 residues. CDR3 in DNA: TGTGCCAGCAGCTTCACGGACCGGCTCGGGGGCTACACCTTC. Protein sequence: CASSFTDRLGGYTF.

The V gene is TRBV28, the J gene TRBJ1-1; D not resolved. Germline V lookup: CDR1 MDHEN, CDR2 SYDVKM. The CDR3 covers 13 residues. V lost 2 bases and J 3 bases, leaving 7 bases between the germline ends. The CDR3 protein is CASSLRQYTEAFF. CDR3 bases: TGTGCCAGCAGTTTAAGGCAGTACACTGAAGCTTTCTTT.

The CDR3 is CASSRHRGSYTF. CDR3 sequence (DNA): TGTGCCAGCAGTCGCCACAGGGGAAGCTACACCTTC. The gene calls are TRBV28 and TRBJ1-2; 7 bases map to TRBD1. The CDR3 is 12 amino acids. J gave up 9 bases and V 5 bases, and 6 bases lay outside the gene matches. Germline CDR1 and CDR2: MDHEN and SYDVKM.

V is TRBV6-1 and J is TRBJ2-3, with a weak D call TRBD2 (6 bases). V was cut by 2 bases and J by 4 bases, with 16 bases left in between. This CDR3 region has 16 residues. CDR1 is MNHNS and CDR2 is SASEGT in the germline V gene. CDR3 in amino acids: CASSEPHGREADTQYF. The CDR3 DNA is TGTGCCAGCAGTGAACCCCACGGCAGGGAGGCAGATACGCAGTATTTT.

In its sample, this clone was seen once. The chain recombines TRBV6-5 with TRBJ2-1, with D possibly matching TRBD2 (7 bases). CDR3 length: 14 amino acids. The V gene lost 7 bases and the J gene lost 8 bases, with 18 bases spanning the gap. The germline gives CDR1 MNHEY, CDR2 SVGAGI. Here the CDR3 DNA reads TGTGCCAGCATCAAACGGGGGGCGGCACATGAGCAGTTCTTC. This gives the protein CASIKRGAAHEQFF.

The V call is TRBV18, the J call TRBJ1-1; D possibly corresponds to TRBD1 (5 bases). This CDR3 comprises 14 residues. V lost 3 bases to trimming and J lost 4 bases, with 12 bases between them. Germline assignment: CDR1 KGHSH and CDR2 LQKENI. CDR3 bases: TGTGCCAGCTCACCGCGTGGGGGAGGCACTGAAGCTTTCTTT. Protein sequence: CASSPRGGGTEAFF.

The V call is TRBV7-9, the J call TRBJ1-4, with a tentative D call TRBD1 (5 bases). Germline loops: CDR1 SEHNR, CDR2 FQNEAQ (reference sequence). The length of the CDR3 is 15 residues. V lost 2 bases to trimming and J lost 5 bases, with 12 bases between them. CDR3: CASSLRNRPNEKLFF. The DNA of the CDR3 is TGTGCCAGCAGCTTAAGGAACAGGCCCAATGAAAAACTGTTTTTT.

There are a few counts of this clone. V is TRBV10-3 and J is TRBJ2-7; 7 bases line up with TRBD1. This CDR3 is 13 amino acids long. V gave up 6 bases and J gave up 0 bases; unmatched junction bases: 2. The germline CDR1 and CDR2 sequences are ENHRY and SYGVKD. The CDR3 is CAISRDSSYEQYF. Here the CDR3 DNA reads TGTGCCATCAGCCGGGACAGCTCCTACGAGCAGTACTTC.

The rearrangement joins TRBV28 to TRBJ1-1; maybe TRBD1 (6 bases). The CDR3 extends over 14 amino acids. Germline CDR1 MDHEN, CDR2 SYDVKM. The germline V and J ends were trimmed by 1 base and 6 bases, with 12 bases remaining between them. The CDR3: CASSLSRGLSEAFF. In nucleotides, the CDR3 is TGTGCCAGCAGTTTATCTCGGGGGCTCTCTGAAGCTTTCTTT.

The DNA for the CDR3 is TGTGCCAGCTCAACCGCGAGATCGGGGAGGGACGAGCAGTACTTC. This codes for CASSTARSGRDEQYF. The V call is TRBV18, the J call TRBJ2-7; 7 bases map to TRBD2. Germline V gene sequence: CDR1 KGHSH, CDR2 LQKENI. The CDR3 is 15 amino acids. V was clipped by 5 bases and J by 5 bases; unmatched bases: 12.

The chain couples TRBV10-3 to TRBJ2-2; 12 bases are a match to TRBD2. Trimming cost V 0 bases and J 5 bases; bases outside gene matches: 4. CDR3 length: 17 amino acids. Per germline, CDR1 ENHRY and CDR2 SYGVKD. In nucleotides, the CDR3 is TGTGCCATCAGTGAGTCGACTAGCGGGAGTGGTACCGGGGAGCTGTTTTTT. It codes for CAISESTSGSGTGELFF.

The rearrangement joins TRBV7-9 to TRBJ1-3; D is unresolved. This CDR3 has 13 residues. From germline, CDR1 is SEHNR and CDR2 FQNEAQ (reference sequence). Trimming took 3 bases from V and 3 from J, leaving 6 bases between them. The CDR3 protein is CASSFSFGNTIYF. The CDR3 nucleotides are TGTGCCAGCAGCTTTTCTTTTGGAAACACCATATATTTT.

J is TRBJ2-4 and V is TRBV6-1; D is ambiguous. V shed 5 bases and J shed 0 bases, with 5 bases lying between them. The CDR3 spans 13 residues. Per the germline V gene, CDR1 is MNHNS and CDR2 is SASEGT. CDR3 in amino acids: CASSSVAKNIQYF. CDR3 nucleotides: TGTGCCAGCAGTTCCGTAGCCAAAAACATTCAGTACTTC.

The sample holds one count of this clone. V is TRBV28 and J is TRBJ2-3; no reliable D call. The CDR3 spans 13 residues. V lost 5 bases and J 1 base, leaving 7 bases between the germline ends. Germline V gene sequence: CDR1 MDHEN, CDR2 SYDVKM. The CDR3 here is CASSLMGTDTQYF. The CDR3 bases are TGTGCCAGCAGTCTGATGGGCACAGATACGCAGTATTTT.

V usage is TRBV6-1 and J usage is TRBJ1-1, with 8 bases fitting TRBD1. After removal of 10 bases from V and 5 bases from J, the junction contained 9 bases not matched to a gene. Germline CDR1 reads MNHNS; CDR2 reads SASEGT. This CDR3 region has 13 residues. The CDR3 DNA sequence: TGTGCCACTGTCGGACAGGGTGGAACTGAAGCTTTCTTT. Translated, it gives CATVGQGGTEAFF.

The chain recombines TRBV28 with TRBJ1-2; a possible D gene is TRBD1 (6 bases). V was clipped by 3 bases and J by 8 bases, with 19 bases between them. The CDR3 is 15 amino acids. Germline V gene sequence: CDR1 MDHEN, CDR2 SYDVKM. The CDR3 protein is CASSFIGAGAGGYTF. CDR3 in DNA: TGTGCCAGCAGTTTTATAGGTGCAGGGGCGGGAGGCTACACCTTC.

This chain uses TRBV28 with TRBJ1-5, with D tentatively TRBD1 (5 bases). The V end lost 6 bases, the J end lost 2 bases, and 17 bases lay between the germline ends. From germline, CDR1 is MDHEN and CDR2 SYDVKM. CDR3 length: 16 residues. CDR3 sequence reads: CASSSSRQFGNQPQHF. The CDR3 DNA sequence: TGTGCCAGCAGCTCCTCTCGACAGTTTGGCAATCAGCCCCAGCATTTT.